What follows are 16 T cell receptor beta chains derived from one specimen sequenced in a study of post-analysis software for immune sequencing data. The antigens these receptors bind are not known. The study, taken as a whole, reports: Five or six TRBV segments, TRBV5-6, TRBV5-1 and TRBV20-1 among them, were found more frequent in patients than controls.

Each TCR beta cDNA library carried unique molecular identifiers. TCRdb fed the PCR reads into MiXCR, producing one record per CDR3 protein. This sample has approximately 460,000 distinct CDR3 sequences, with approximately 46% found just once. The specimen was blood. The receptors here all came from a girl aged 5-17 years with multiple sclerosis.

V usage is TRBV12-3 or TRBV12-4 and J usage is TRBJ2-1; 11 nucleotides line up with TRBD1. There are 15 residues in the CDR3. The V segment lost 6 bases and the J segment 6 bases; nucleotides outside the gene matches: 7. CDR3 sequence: CASRGDRGGSNEQFF. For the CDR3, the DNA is TGTGCCAGCAGAGGGGACAGGGGGGGTAGCAATGAGCAGTTCTTC.

CDR3 sequence: CASSQGQGGRREQYF. The DNA of the CDR3 is TGTGCCAGCAGTCAAGGACAGGGAGGGAGGCGGGAGCAGTACTTC. The V and J genes are TRBV6-6 and TRBJ2-7, with a tentative D call TRBD1 (8 bases). The V gene's germline CDR1 is MNHNY and CDR2 SVGAGI (reference sequence). The V end was cut by 5 bases, the J end by 7 bases, with 21 bases between. The CDR3 totals 15 residues.

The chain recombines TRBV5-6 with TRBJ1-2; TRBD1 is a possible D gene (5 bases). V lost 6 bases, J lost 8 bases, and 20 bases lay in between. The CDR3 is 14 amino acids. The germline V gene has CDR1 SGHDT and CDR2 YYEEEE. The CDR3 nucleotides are TGTGCCAGCACCTACACGACGGGGGGTTCCGGCTACACCTTC. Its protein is CASTYTTGGSGYTF.

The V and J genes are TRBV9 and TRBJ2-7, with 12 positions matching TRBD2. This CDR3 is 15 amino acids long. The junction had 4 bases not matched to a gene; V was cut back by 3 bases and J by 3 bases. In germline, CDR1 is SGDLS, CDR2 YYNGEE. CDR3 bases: TGTGCCAGCAGCGCCGGACTAGCGGGGCGCTACGAGCAGTACTTC. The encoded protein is CASSAGLAGRYEQYF. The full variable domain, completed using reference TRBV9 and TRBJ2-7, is DSGVTQTPKHLITATGQRVTLRCSPRSGDLSVYWYQQSLDQGLQFLIQYYNGEERAKGNILERFSAQQFPDLHSELNLSSLELGDSALYFCASSAGLAGRYEQYFGPGTRLTVT.

The CDR3 DNA reads TGTGCCAGCAGGGTACAGGGAAATAATGAAAAACTGTTTTTT. Its translation: CASRVQGNNEKLFF. The J gene is TRBJ1-4, the V gene TRBV12-3 or TRBV12-4; D is perhaps TRBD1 (6 bases). The CDR3 extends over 14 amino acids. Trimming left V 6 bases short and J 4 bases short, with 12 bases between.

DNA of the CDR3: TGCAGCGTGAGGGGCAGAGTCTACGAGCAGTACTTC. This translates into CSVRGRVYEQYF. This chain joins TRBV29-1 and TRBJ2-7; D is tentatively TRBD1 or TRBD2 (5 bases each). Germline V gene sequence: CDR1 SQVTM, CDR2 ANQGSEA. The CDR3 loop spans 12 amino acids. V was trimmed by 6 bases and J by 3 bases, leaving 12 bases between them.

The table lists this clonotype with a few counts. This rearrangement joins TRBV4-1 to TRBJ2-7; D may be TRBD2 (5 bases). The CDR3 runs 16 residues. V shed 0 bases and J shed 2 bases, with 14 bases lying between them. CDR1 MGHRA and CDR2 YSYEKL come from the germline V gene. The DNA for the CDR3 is TGCGCCAGCAGCCAAGATCATTTATTGGAGGCCTACGAGCAGTACTTC. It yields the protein CASSQDHLLEAYEQYF.

The CDR3 DNA reads TGTGCCAGCAGCTCCCGACTAGCGGGAGGCTCGGAGCAGTTCTTC. This codes for CASSSRLAGGSEQFF. This chain connects TRBV7-9 to TRBJ2-1, with TRBD2 identical over 13 bases. With 4 bases clipped from V and 10 bases from J, the junction kept 7 bases outside the gene matches. Germline CDR1 and CDR2: SEHNR and FQNEAQ (reference sequence). The CDR3 extends over 15 amino acids.

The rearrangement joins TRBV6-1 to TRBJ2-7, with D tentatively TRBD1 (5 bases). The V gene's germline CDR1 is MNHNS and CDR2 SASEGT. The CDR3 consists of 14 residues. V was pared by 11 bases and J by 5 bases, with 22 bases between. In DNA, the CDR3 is TGTGCCGGCACCATGAATCAGGGTCTAGACGAGCAGTACTTC. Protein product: CAGTMNQGLDEQYF.

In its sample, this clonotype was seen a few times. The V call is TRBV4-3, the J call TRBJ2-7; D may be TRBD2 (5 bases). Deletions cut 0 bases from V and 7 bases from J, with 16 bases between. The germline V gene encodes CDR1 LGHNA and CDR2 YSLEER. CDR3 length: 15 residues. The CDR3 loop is CASSQDPGRWEEQYF. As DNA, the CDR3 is TGCGCCAGCAGCCAAGATCCAGGACGGTGGGAGGAGCAGTACTTC.

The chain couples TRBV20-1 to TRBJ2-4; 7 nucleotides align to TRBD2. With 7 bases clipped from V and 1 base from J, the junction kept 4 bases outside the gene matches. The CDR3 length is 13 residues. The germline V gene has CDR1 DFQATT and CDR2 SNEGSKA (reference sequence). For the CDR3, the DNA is TGCAGTGTCAATAGCGGGGCCAAAAACATTCAGTACTTC. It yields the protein CSVNSGAKNIQYF.

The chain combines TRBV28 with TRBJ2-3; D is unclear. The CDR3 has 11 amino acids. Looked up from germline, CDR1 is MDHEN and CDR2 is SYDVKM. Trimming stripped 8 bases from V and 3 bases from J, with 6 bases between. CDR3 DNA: TGTGCCAGCTGTAAGACAGATACGCAGTATTTT. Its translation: CASCKTDTQYF. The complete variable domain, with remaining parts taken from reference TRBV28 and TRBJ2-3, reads DVKVTQSSRYLVKRTGEKVFLECVQDMDHENMFWYRQDPGLGLRLIYFSYDVKMKEKGDIPEGYSVSREKKERFSLILESASTNQTSMYLCASCKTDTQYFGPGTRLTVL.

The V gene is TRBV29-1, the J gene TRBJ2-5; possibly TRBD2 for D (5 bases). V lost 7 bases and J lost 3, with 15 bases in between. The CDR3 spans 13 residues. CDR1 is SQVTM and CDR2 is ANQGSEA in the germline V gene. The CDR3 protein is CSADGRGEETQYF. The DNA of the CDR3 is TGCAGCGCCGACGGTCGGGGAGAAGAGACCCAGTACTTC.

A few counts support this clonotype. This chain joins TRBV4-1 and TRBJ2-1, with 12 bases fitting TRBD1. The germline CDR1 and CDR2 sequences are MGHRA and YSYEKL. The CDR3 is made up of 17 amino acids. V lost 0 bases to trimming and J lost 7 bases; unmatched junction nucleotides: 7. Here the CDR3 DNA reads TGCGCCAGCAGCCAAGATGGGGCGGGACAGGGGGCTAATGAGCAGTTCTTC. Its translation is CASSQDGAGQGANEQFF.

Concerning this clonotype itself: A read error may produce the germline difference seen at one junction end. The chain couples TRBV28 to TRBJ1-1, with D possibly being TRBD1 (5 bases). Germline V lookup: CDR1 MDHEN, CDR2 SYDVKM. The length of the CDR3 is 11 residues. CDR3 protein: CATSSGRGAFF. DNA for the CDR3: TGTGCCACCAGTTCCGGTAGGGGTGCTTTCTTT.

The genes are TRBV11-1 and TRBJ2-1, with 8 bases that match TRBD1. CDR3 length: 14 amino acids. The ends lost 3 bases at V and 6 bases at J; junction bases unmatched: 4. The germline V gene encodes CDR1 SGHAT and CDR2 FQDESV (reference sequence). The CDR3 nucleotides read TGTGCCAGCAGCTTCGGGACAGGCCCCAATGAGCAGTTCTTC. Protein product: CASSFGTGPNEQFF.